The 20 T cell receptor beta chains below were found in one sample sequenced in a study of blood T cell repertoires in COVID-19. Some clones are missing from TCRdb's copy, which holds only in-frame ones; the method was immunoSEQ multiplex PCR. Of 150,000 to 200,000 clones in the sample, around 85% were seen once. Sequenced material: peripheral blood. The receptors stem from a human donor in a cohort sampled during active COVID-19.

CDR3 sequence (DNA): TGTGCCAGCAGCCTCCAGAAGACAGGGCAATACGAAAAACTGTTTTTT. Amino acids: CASSLQKTGQYEKLFF. The chain has TRBV7-3 and TRBJ1-4, with TRBD1 matching over 7 bases. The CDR3 extends over 16 amino acids. CDR1 and CDR2 from the germline V gene are SGHTA and FQGTGA. The V and J ends lost 5 bases and 8 bases, in that order; junction bases with no gene match: 14.

The chain is built from TRBV7-2 and TRBJ2-7; 9 nucleotides align to TRBD1. Germline CDR1 is SGHTA and CDR2 is FQGNSA. The CDR3 loop spans 14 amino acids. V shed 5 bases, J shed 6 bases, and the junction held 8 bases outside the gene matches. The CDR3 spells CASSPYRGRREQYF. The CDR3 nucleotides read TGTGCCAGCAGCCCCTACAGGGGGCGGCGCGAGCAGTACTTC.

The chain combines TRBV25-1 with TRBJ2-5; no clear D gene. V gave up 1 base and J gave up 4 bases, with 4 bases separating them. Germline CDR1 is MGHDK and CDR2 is SYGVNS. CDR3 length: 12 residues. This CDR3 is CASSESRETQYF. DNA of the CDR3: TGTGCCAGCAGTGAATCTCGAGAGACCCAGTACTTC.

The CDR3 region has the DNA TGTGCCAGCAGCTTCGGGGGGCGGGGAACTTACGAGCAGTACTTC. Protein sequence: CASSFGGRGTYEQYF. The rearrangement uses TRBV7-9 and TRBJ2-7, with a tentative D call TRBD2 (7 bases). Germline CDR1 is SEHNR and CDR2 is FQNEAQ (reference sequence). V was clipped by 3 bases and J by 4 bases, with 16 bases between them. CDR3 size: 15 residues. Full variable domain (remainder filled in from reference TRBV7-9 and TRBJ2-7): DTGVSQNPRHKITKRGQNVTFRCDPISEHNRLYWYRQTLGQGPEFLTYFQNEAQLEKSRLLSDRFSAERPKGSFSTLEIQRTEQGDSAMYLCASSFGGRGTYEQYFGPGTRLTVT.

This chain uses TRBV28 with TRBJ2-5, with 10 bases that match TRBD1. CDR3 size: 15 residues. With 3 bases clipped from V and 5 bases from J, the junction kept 6 bases outside the gene matches. CDR1 and CDR2 from the germline V gene are MDHEN and SYDVKM. CDR3 nucleotide sequence: TGTGCCAGCAGTTTCCGGGACAGGGGAGGGGAGACCCAGTACTTC. It is translated as CASSFRDRGGETQYF.

This chain uses TRBV18 with TRBJ1-2; 10 bases are a match to TRBD1. This CDR3 has 14 amino acids. Looked up from germline, CDR1 is KGHSH and CDR2 is LQKENI. Trimming took 4 bases from V and 8 from J; bases not matched to a gene: 7. The CDR3 DNA reads as TGTGCCAGCTCACTATCGGACAGGGGGTTCGGCTACACCTTC. It specifies CASSLSDRGFGYTF.

This chain links TRBV4-1 with TRBJ2-7; 11 nucleotides agree with TRBD1. Trimming removed 4 bases from V and 6 bases from J; junction bases left unmatched: 8. This CDR3 region has 15 residues. Germline assignment: CDR1 MGHRA and CDR2 YSYEKL. The CDR3 protein is CASSLTDRGLIEQYF. Written as DNA, the CDR3 is TGCGCCAGCAGCCTAACGGACAGGGGGCTAATCGAGCAGTACTTC.

The V call is TRBV29-1, the J call TRBJ1-1; D is possibly TRBD1 (5 bases). This CDR3 is 15 amino acids long. CDR1 and CDR2 from the germline V gene are SQVTM and ANQGSEA. V gave up 0 bases and J gave up 1 base, with 12 bases separating them. DNA for the CDR3: TGCAGCGTTGAAGAACCCGTGGGGCCGAACACTGAAGCTTTCTTT. Amino acids: CSVEEPVGPNTEAFF. Full variable domain (rest looked up from reference TRBV29-1 and TRBJ1-1): SAVISQKPSRDICQRGTSLTIQCQVDSQVTMMFWYRQQPGQSLTLIATANQGSEATYESGFVIDKFPISRPNLTFSTLTVSNMSPEDSSIYLCSVEEPVGPNTEAFFGQGTRLTVV.

This sequence joins TRBV28 and TRBJ2-5; the match to TRBD2 covers 15 bases. After removal of 8 bases from V and 2 bases from J, the junction contained 3 bases not matched to a gene. CDR1 and CDR2 from the germline V gene are MDHEN and SYDVKM. The CDR3 is 15 residues long. DNA of the CDR3: TGTGCCAGCGGGGGACTAGCGGGGGGACAAGAGACCCAGTACTTC. Protein product: CASGGLAGGQETQYF.

The V call is TRBV5-4, the J call TRBJ2-5, with D perhaps TRBD1 (5 bases). V lost 5 bases and J 4 bases, leaving 21 bases between the germline ends. The germline gives CDR1 SGHNT, CDR2 YYREEE (reference sequence). The CDR3 length is 16 residues. The CDR3 region is CASRNMWGREGETQYF. CDR3 sequence (DNA): TGTGCCAGCAGAAACATGTGGGGCAGAGAAGGAGAGACCCAGTACTTC.

The rearrangement links TRBV3-1 (or the pseudogene TRBV3-2) to TRBJ1-1; D gene uncertain. The CDR3 extends over 15 amino acids. CDR1 is LGHDT, CDR2 YNNKEL, per germline (reference sequence). Trimming pared 4 bases from V and 1 base from J, leaving 13 bases between. The CDR3 DNA reads TGTGCCAGCAGCCGAGCCGGGATGGGGAACACTGAAGCTTTCTTT. Translation: CASSRAGMGNTEAFF.

The V gene is TRBV11-2, the J gene TRBJ2-7; 10 bases map to TRBD2. The ends lost 5 bases at V and 6 bases at J; junction bases unmatched: 7. The CDR3 extends over 14 amino acids. Germline CDR1 and CDR2: SGHAT and FQNNGV. CDR3 residues: CASSPVGLAVEQYF. Written as DNA, the CDR3 is TGTGCCAGCAGCCCCGTCGGACTAGCGGTCGAGCAGTACTTC.

The rearrangement uses TRBV29-1 and TRBJ2-7, with a weak D call TRBD2 (5 bases). V lost 4 bases and J 4 bases, leaving 11 bases between the germline ends. The V gene's germline CDR1 is SQVTM and CDR2 ANQGSEA. This CDR3 region has 12 residues. CDR3 residues: CSVGAVFYEQYF. The CDR3 nucleotides read TGCAGCGTTGGAGCGGTTTTTTACGAGCAGTACTTC.

V gene TRBV2 combines with J gene TRBJ2-3, with 8 bases fitting TRBD1. The CDR3 is made up of 18 amino acids. J was trimmed by 0 bases and V by 6 bases; bases with no gene match: 14. Germline CDR1 SNHLY, CDR2 FYNNEI. CDR3 residues: CASSADRGRFSSTDTQYF. As DNA, the CDR3 is TGTGCCAGCAGCGCCGACAGGGGACGGTTTTCTAGCACAGATACGCAGTATTTT.

The chain carries TRBV5-1 and TRBJ2-1, with 16 bases fitting TRBD2. Unmatched junction bases numbered 6, after V lost 4 bases and J lost 8 bases. CDR3 length: 16 amino acids. Per the germline V gene, CDR1 is SGHRS and CDR2 is YFSETQ. The CDR3, as DNA: TGCGCCAGCAGCCCGGGACTAGCGGGGGGGCGGCATGAGCAGTTCTTC. Amino acid sequence: CASSPGLAGGRHEQFF.

The chain links TRBV14 to TRBJ2-7, with 8 positions matching TRBD2. The CDR3 covers 15 residues. V lost 2 bases, J lost 6 bases, and 9 bases stayed unmatched. The germline V gene encodes CDR1 SGHDN and CDR2 FVKESK. The CDR3 loop is CASSQMGLAGSEQYF. In DNA form, the CDR3 reads TGTGCCAGCAGCCAAATGGGATTAGCGGGATCCGAGCAGTACTTC.

The chain recombines TRBV19 with TRBJ2-2, with 8 bases matching TRBD2. Germline V gives CDR1 LNHDA, CDR2 SQIVND (reference sequence). The junction had 17 bases not matched to a gene; V was cut back by 8 bases and J by 0 bases. The CDR3 length is 19 residues. The CDR3 sequence is CASSPVGGRTYANTGELFF. The CDR3 DNA reads as TGTGCCAGTTCCCCGGTGGGCGGGAGGACATACGCGAACACCGGGGAGCTGTTTTTT.

This clone was detected once. The chain has TRBV4-3 and TRBJ2-7; possibly TRBD1 for D (5 bases). Between the trimmed V and J ends, which lost 2 bases and 2 bases, there was a span of 13 bases. CDR3 length equals 15 residues. Germline CDR1 is LGHNA and CDR2 is YSLEER. The CDR3 DNA sequence: TGCGCCAGCAGCCAACATGCAGGGCGAGCCTACGAGCAGTACTTC. It encodes CASSQHAGRAYEQYF.

This sequence joins TRBV7-2 and TRBJ2-1, with 10 positions matching TRBD2. CDR3 size: 19 residues. V lost 0 bases and J lost 5; bases outside the gene matches: 13. In germline, CDR1 is SGHTA, CDR2 FQGNSA. Here the CDR3 reads CASSLASGRLSRDHNEQFF. CDR3 nucleotides: TGTGCCAGCAGCTTAGCTAGCGGGAGGCTCTCGAGGGATCACAATGAGCAGTTCTTC.

CDR3: CASSPGQHDEQYF. Written as DNA, the CDR3 is TGTGCCAGCAGTCCCGGACAGCATGACGAGCAGTACTTC. J is TRBJ2-7 and V is TRBV28; a possible D gene is TRBD1 (6 bases). CDR3 size: 13 residues. The V and J ends lost 5 bases and 5 bases respectively, with 13 bases between them. Looked up from germline, CDR1 is MDHEN and CDR2 is SYDVKM.